This T cell receptor (beta chain) was documented in a study of shared clonotypes between healthy human individuals. In the study overall: The cohort had two women and a few men, ages 18 to 49. General study results and limits: The study sampled only blood, and tissue repertoires likely differ.

The assay was carried out at the deep level. Replicate sorted-subset PCRs were loaded with around 200 ng DNA, roughly 33,000 T cell genomes. Profiling relied on immunoSEQ multiplex PCR, and the TCRdb table lists in-frame clones only, not all of them. Among roughly 2.2 million clones, just under 95% were seen once, and the ten largest hold 0.37%. The V end lost 5 bases, the J end lost 5 bases, and 7 bases lay between the germline ends. The CDR3 extends over 11 amino acids. Germline CDR1 and CDR2: KGHSH and LQKENI. A word on this clone: Its target is not known.

V and J are TRBV18 and TRBJ2-7; TRBD2 is a possible D gene (5 bases). The sample comprised naive CD4+ T cells from PBMCs. Sample subset: CD45RA+ positively selected. The clonotype originates from a man younger than 35 in good health. Some clones in this sample may be carry-over from other donors' samples. The CDR3 is CASSEGNEQYF. The DNA of the CDR3 is TGTGCCAGCTCAGAGGGTAACGAGCAGTACTTC.